One sample yielded the 20 T cell receptor beta chains listed below, sequenced in a study of T cell responses to AZD1222 COVID-19 vaccine. The repertoire was sequenced with immunoSEQ multiplex PCR; TCRdb's copy has only in-frame clones and lacks some. This sample has under 150,000 clones, with 75% to 90% found just once. The starting material was peripheral blood, obtained on day 0 of AZD1222 vaccination. Every receptor here comes from an adult in good health.

V gene TRBV12-5 combines with J gene TRBJ2-2; 8 bases line up with TRBD1. There are 16 residues in the CDR3. Germline values: CDR1 LGHNT, CDR2 FRNRAP. V lost 6 bases to trimming and J lost 3 bases; unmatched junction nucleotides: 9. Here the CDR3 reads CASGGGQGADTGELFF. In DNA, the CDR3 is TGTGCTAGTGGGGGCGGACAGGGAGCCGACACCGGGGAGCTGTTTTTT.

Written as DNA, the CDR3 is TGTGCCAGCAGTTTTCTGGGGGCCGAGACCTTC. Encoded protein: CASSFLGAETF. V is TRBV6-6 and J is TRBJ1-2, with D possibly TRBD1 on 6 matching bases. The CDR3 has 11 amino acids. Trimming removed 4 bases from V and 14 bases from J, with 14 bases in between. Germline CDR1 is MNHNY and CDR2 is SVGAGI (reference sequence).

J is TRBJ1-2 and V is TRBV18; no definite D call. This CDR3 contains 15 residues. Trimming removed 5 bases from V and 7 bases from J, with 20 bases in between. Per the germline V gene, CDR1 is KGHSH and CDR2 is LQKENI. The chain's CDR3 is CASSSNLASGIGYTF. The CDR3 bases are TGTGCCAGCTCATCCAACTTAGCCTCGGGTATTGGCTACACCTTC.

The rearrangement links TRBV18 to TRBJ1-6; D not certain. CDR3 size: 11 residues. Trimming cost V 3 bases and J 6 bases, with 0 bases left between them. Germline V gene data show CDR1 as KGHSH and CDR2 as LQKENI. The CDR3 sequence is CASSPNSPLHF. Here the CDR3 DNA reads TGTGCCAGCTCACCTAATTCACCCCTCCACTTT.

V is TRBV6-5 and J is TRBJ2-2, with TRBD1 matching over 9 bases. CDR3 length equals 16 residues. The junction had 9 bases not matched to a gene; V was cut back by 4 bases and J by 6 bases. From germline, CDR1 is MNHEY and CDR2 SVGAGI. The CDR3 region has the DNA TGTGCCAGCAGTTGGCCGGGACAGGGTTCGGCCGGGGAGCTGTTTTTT. As protein: CASSWPGQGSAGELFF.

The chain links TRBV7-3 to TRBJ2-4, with TRBD2 matching over 12 bases. V gave up 4 bases and J gave up 8 bases; unmatched junction bases: 3. Germline V gene data show CDR1 as SGHTA and CDR2 as FQGTGA. The CDR3 is 14 residues long. As DNA, the CDR3 is TGTGCCAGCAGCTCGACTAGCGGGAGTTACATTCAGTACTTC. Translation gives CASSSTSGSYIQYF. The entire variable domain, with the rest obtained from reference TRBV7-3 and TRBJ2-4, is as follows: GAGVSQTPSNKVTEKGKYVELRCDPISGHTALYWYRQSLGQGPEFLIYFQGTGAADDSGLPNDRFFAVRPEGSVSTLKIQRTERGDSAVYLCASSSTSGSYIQYFGAGTRLSVL.

This chain connects TRBV27 to TRBJ1-1, with D perhaps matching TRBD1 (5 bases). This CDR3 region has 17 residues. Germline V gives CDR1 MNHEY, CDR2 SMNVEV (reference sequence). Trimming cost V 5 bases and J 3 bases, with 22 bases left between them. CDR3 nucleotide sequence: TGTGCCAGCAGTCCCCGGGGCGGGTGGGGGATGCACACTGAAGCTTTCTTT. Protein product: CASSPRGGWGMHTEAFF.

Notes on this clone: In this CDR3 the conserved last residue, phenylalanine or tryptophan, is missing, so a read error is likely. The DNA is left out, because the CDR3 cannot be placed on it with certainty; the CDR3 is given as TCRdb lists it. The genes are TRBV7-9 and TRBJ2-7; the tabulated D call, TRBD1, remains unverified against the DNA. Both ends counted, the CDR3 spans 12 residues. Germline V CDR1 and CDR2: SEHNR, FQNEAQ (reference sequence). The CDR3 is CATYADEDRGHL.

Only one count was recorded for this clone. This chain links TRBV19 with TRBJ1-1; D is perhaps TRBD1 (5 bases). V was shortened by 2 bases and J by 8 bases, with 27 bases between the two germline ends. Germline V lookup: CDR1 LNHDA, CDR2 SQIVND (reference sequence). The CDR3 is 18 amino acids. CDR3 sequence: CASSIIGVGQHERGEAFF. The DNA for the CDR3 is TGTGCCAGTAGTATAATAGGCGTAGGACAACACGAAAGGGGAGAAGCTTTCTTT. The whole variable domain, remainder taken from reference TRBV19 and TRBJ1-1, is DGGITQSPKYLFRKEGQNVTLSCEQNLNHDAMYWYRQDPGQGLRLIYYSQIVNDFQKGDIAEGYSVSREKKESFPLTVTSAQKNPTAFYLCASSIIGVGQHERGEAFFGQGTRLTVV.

V usage is TRBV2 and J usage is TRBJ1-1, with D unclear. Germline loops: CDR1 SNHLY, CDR2 FYNNEI. The ends were cut back, 0 bases at V and 3 bases at J, with 5 bases in the middle. The CDR3 has 13 amino acids. The CDR3: CASSEAQDTEAFF. DNA for the CDR3: TGTGCCAGCAGTGAAGCGCAGGACACTGAAGCTTTCTTT.

J is TRBJ2-3 and V is TRBV24-1; D may be TRBD1 or TRBD2 (5 bases each). Germline V CDR1 and CDR2: KGHDR, SFDVKD. CDR3 size: 15 residues. Deletions cut 3 bases from V and 2 bases from J, with 11 bases between. The CDR3 nucleotides read TGTGCCACCAGTGATCCCGGGACCTTCACAGATACGCAGTATTTT. As protein: CATSDPGTFTDTQYF.

The chain employs TRBV7-3 and TRBJ2-3, with 9 bases matching TRBD2. The germline V gene has CDR1 SGHTA and CDR2 FQGTGA. This CDR3 has 16 residues. V lost 2 bases, J lost 2 bases, and 5 bases stayed unmatched. CDR3 DNA sequence: TGTGCCAGCAGCTTAGCTAGCGGGATCTACACAGATACGCAGTATTTT. Protein: CASSLASGIYTDTQYF.

The rearrangement uses TRBV30 and TRBJ1-2, with TRBD1 matching 7 bases. Germline CDR1 is GTSNPN and CDR2 is SVGIG (reference sequence). Trimming at V came to 1 base and at J to 8 bases, leaving 7 bases not matched to a gene. The CDR3 length is 13 residues. This CDR3 reads CAWSGQGSRGYTF. The DNA of the CDR3 is TGTGCCTGGAGTGGACAGGGTTCTCGGGGCTACACCTTC.

The genes are TRBV9 and TRBJ2-4; D is ambiguous. Germline CDR1 SGDLS, CDR2 YYNGEE. Trimming pared 1 base from V and 8 bases from J, leaving 10 bases between. The CDR3 length is 13 residues. The DNA of the CDR3 is TGTGCCAGCAGCGTAAGGGTGTCGGACATTCAGTACTTC. Translating gives CASSVRVSDIQYF.

V usage is TRBV30 and J usage is TRBJ2-5, with D hard to call. Germline assignment: CDR1 GTSNPN and CDR2 SVGIG (reference sequence). The V and J ends lost 5 bases and 5 bases respectively, with 6 bases between them. This CDR3 is 10 amino acids long. CDR3 in DNA: TGTGCCTGGGGAGAGGAGACCCAGTACTTC. Protein: CAWGEETQYF.

The chain recombines TRBV6-5 with TRBJ1-4; 7 nucleotides line up with TRBD1. The germline gives CDR1 MNHEY, CDR2 SVGAGI. The CDR3 covers 13 residues. V lost 7 bases and J lost 7; bases outside the gene matches: 6. This chain's CDR3 is CASKDRRSEKLFF. For the CDR3, the DNA is TGTGCCAGCAAGGACAGGAGGTCTGAAAAACTGTTTTTT.

The J gene is TRBJ1-2, the V gene TRBV7-3, with D unclear. V was pared by 3 bases and J by 2 bases, with 7 bases between. The germline V gene encodes CDR1 SGHTA and CDR2 FQGTGA. The CDR3 runs 13 residues. CDR3 nucleotides: TGTGCCAGCAGCTTTTCTCAGAACTATGGCTACACCTTC. This sequence encodes CASSFSQNYGYTF. Drawing the rest from reference TRBV7-3 and TRBJ1-2, the complete variable domain is GAGVSQTPSNKVTEKGKYVELRCDPISGHTALYWYRQSLGQGPEFLIYFQGTGAADDSGLPNDRFFAVRPEGSVSTLKIQRTERGDSAVYLCASSFSQNYGYTFGSGTRLTVV.

This clone was observed a few times. CDR3 in amino acids: CASSLVGGSSSPLHF. The CDR3 DNA is TGTGCCAGCAGCTTAGTAGGGGGGTCAAGTTCACCCCTCCACTTT. This chain links TRBV7-3 with TRBJ1-6; tentatively, D is TRBD1 (6 bases). The CDR3 runs to 15 residues. Trimming left V 2 bases short and J 9 bases short, with 14 bases between. Germline-derived CDR1 and CDR2 are SGHTA and FQGTGA.

The chain couples TRBV4-2 to TRBJ2-1; perhaps D is TRBD1 or TRBD2 (6 bases each). Germline CDR1 and CDR2: LGHNA and YNFKEQ. Trimming took off 4 bases at V and 10 bases at J, with 17 bases between the two ends. This CDR3 has 14 residues. The CDR3 DNA reads TGTGCCAGCAGCCCGGGGGCGCAAGACCGGGAGCAGTTCTTC. Amino acids: CASSPGAQDREQFF.

This clone was found once. The chain recombines TRBV4-1 with TRBJ1-4; D remains ambiguous. Germline-derived CDR1 and CDR2 are MGHRA and YSYEKL. CDR3 length equals 15 residues. V gave up 1 base and J gave up 7 bases, with 13 bases separating them. CDR3 residues: CASSQATVGREKLFF. The CDR3 bases are TGCGCCAGCAGCCAAGCGACCGTAGGGCGTGAAAAACTGTTTTTT.